This TCR beta chain originates from a study of beta chain features in type 1 diabetes. Study conclusions and caveats: The study found that naive, central memory and Treg TCRB repertoires appeared more similar in patients than in healthy donors. There was a moderate but significant shortening of TCRB CDR3s in all four CD4+ subsets of Type 1 diabetes patients.

Germline CDR1 is SGDLS and CDR2 is YYNGEE. This CDR3 has 13 amino acids. Trimming at V came to 5 bases and at J to 0 bases, leaving 0 bases not matched to a gene. Purity exceeded 98% in all sorted populations. This clone turned up a few times. The antigen remains unidentified. Every bit of the isolated RNA underwent reverse transcription, so sequencing read expressed TCRB transcripts. Data came from immunoSEQ multiplex PCR; TCRdb stores just in-frame clones and leaves some out. The repertoire holds about 240,000 clones, approximately 15% seen once, with about 0.02% in the top ten. Sequenced input: naive CD4+ T cells from blood. The source is a man between 25 and 39 years old with type 1 diabetes. The chain couples TRBV9 to TRBJ2-3; 7 bases are shared with TRBD2. The CDR3 DNA follows: TGTGCCAGCAGGCGGGAGAGCACAGATACGCAGTATTTT. Amino acid sequence: CASRRESTDTQYF. The full variable domain, its missing parts supplied by reference TRBV9 and TRBJ2-3, is DSGVTQTPKHLITATGQRVTLRCSPRSGDLSVYWYQQSLDQGLQFLIQYYNGEERAKGNILERFSAQQFPDLHSELNLSSLELGDSALYFCASRRESTDTQYFGPGTRLTVL.